The 11 T cell receptor beta chains given below trace back to one sample, sequenced in a study of cytomegalovirus exposure and HLA in healthy donors. 60 Vbeta and 13 Jbeta primers were used in PCR. Assay: immunoSEQ multiplex PCR; the TCRdb copy retains only in-frame clones and omits some. This sample's table reports roughly 200,000 clones. Input material: PBMCs. The receptors here all came from a girl aged 2 to 10 in good health and CMV-seropositive.

The chain couples TRBV19 to TRBJ2-3; possibly TRBD2 for D (6 bases). Trimming shortened V by 3 bases and J by 4 bases, and 8 bases separated the two germline ends. In germline, CDR1 is LNHDA, CDR2 SQIVND (reference sequence). The length of the CDR3 is 13 residues. This CDR3 reads CASSMGGADTQYF. Here the CDR3 DNA reads TGTGCCAGTAGTATGGGGGGAGCAGATACGCAGTATTTT.

CDR3 sequence reads: CASSEQGRSSYEQYF. DNA for the CDR3: TGTGCCAGCAGTGAACAGGGGCGAAGCTCCTACGAGCAGTACTTC. The V and J genes are TRBV2 and TRBJ2-7; a weak D match, TRBD1 (6 bases). There are 15 residues in the CDR3. The germline gives CDR1 SNHLY, CDR2 FYNNEI. V shed 2 bases and J shed 0 bases, with 11 bases lying between them.

This sequence joins TRBV12-2 and TRBJ2-2; the table's D call, TRBD2, has no DNA check behind it. TRBV12-2 is flagged as a pseudogene. The CDR3 is made up of 22 amino acids. The CDR3 sequence is CASRSPPGPGLAGDHPTGELFF. For the CDR3, the DNA is TGTGCAAGTCGCTCCCCACCTGGGCCGGGACTAGCGGGGGACCACCCGACCGGGGAGCTGTTTTTT.

CDR3 amino acids: CASSLDRDRPLGAFF. The CDR3 region has the DNA TGTGCCAGCAGCTTAGACCGGGACAGACCTTTAGGAGCTTTCTTT. The chain recombines TRBV7-8 with TRBJ1-1, with 7 bases fitting TRBD1. CDR3 size: 15 residues. The V segment lost 1 base and the J segment 10 bases; nucleotides outside the gene matches: 12. Germline CDR1 and CDR2: SGHVS and FQNEAQ.

A remark on this clone: Other DNA sequences within the sample encode an identical CDR3. The gene calls are TRBV7-2 and TRBJ2-1; D remains ambiguous. With 2 bases removed from V and 5 bases from J, the gap between germline ends came to 7 bases. The CDR3 has 13 amino acids. Germline-derived CDR1 and CDR2 are SGHTA and FQGNSA. The CDR3 spells CASSLSPDNEQFF. The CDR3 nucleotides read TGTGCCAGCAGCTTATCCCCAGACAATGAGCAGTTCTTC.

This chain uses TRBV7-6 with TRBJ1-3, with D possibly being TRBD1 (5 bases). The CDR3 loop spans 16 amino acids. V shed 1 base and J shed 4 bases, with 14 bases lying between them. The germline V gene encodes CDR1 SGHVS and CDR2 FNYEAQ. The CDR3 protein is CASSLVSGVNGNTIYF. CDR3 nucleotide sequence: TGTGCCAGCAGCTTAGTATCGGGGGTGAACGGAAACACCATATATTTT.

Here the CDR3 reads CASSLAAVGGYGYTF. In nucleotides, the CDR3 is TGCGCCAGCAGCTTGGCGGCGGTGGGTGGCTATGGCTACACCTTC. The chain links TRBV5-1 to TRBJ1-2, with D hard to call. The CDR3 length is 15 residues. Germline V CDR1 and CDR2: SGHRS, YFSETQ. Trimming cost V 0 bases and J 4 bases, with 13 bases left between them.

The chain couples TRBV11-2 to TRBJ1-2; a possible D gene is TRBD1 (6 bases). The V end was cut by 5 bases, the J end by 5 bases, with 21 bases between. Germline V gene data show CDR1 as SGHAT and CDR2 as FQNNGV. This CDR3 has 16 residues. The CDR3 here is CASSTTGWDKRYGYTF. In nucleotides, the CDR3 is TGTGCCAGCAGCACCACCGGGTGGGACAAGCGGTATGGCTACACCTTC.

The genes are TRBV5-6 and TRBJ2-5; 8 positions agree with TRBD2. The CDR3 is made up of 16 amino acids. Trimming took 1 base from V and 1 from J; bases not matched to a gene: 6. Germline CDR1 reads SGHDT; CDR2 reads YYEEEE. CDR3 region: CASSLQRGISQETQYF. The CDR3 bases are TGTGCCAGCAGCTTGCAGCGGGGGATCTCCCAAGAGACCCAGTACTTC.

The chain recombines TRBV7-6 with TRBJ1-2; 9 nucleotides align to TRBD1. The CDR3 is 16 residues long. J gave up 7 bases and V 5 bases, and 14 bases lay outside the gene matches. Germline V gene lookup returns CDR1 SGHVS and CDR2 FNYEAQ. In DNA form, the CDR3 reads TGTGCCAGCAGCCTCGGGACAGGGATGGTGGTTGGTGGCTACACCTTC. Residues: CASSLGTGMVVGGYTF.

The V gene is TRBV5-4, the J gene TRBJ2-7; 9 positions agree with TRBD2. CDR1 SGHNT and CDR2 YYREEE come from the germline V gene (reference sequence). The CDR3 extends over 18 amino acids. The J segment lost 4 bases and the V segment lost 3 bases, leaving 17 bases of the junction unmatched. The CDR3 region is CASSSLRPLAGRTYEQYF. The CDR3 DNA reads as TGTGCCAGCAGCTCCCTAAGACCCCTAGCGGGACGAACGTACGAGCAGTACTTC.